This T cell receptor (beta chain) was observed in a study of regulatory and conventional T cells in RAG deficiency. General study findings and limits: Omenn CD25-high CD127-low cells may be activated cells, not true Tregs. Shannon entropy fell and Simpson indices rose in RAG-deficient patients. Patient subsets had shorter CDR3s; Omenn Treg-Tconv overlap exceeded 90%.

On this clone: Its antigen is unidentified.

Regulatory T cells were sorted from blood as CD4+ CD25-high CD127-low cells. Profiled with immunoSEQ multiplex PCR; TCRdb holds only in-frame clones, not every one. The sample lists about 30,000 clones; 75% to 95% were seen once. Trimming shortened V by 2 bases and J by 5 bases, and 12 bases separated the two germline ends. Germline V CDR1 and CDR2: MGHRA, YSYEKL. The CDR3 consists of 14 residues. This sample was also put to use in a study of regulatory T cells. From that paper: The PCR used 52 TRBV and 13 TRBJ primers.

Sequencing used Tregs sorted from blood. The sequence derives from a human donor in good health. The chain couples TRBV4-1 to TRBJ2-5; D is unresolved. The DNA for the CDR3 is TGCGCCAGCAGCCAACGACTGCCCGGTGAGACCCAGTACTTC. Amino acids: CASSQRLPGETQYF.